This TCR beta chain stems from a study of beta chain features in type 1 diabetes. The whole isolated RNA underwent reverse transcription, so sequencing captured expressed TCRB transcripts. Libraries were prepared by immunoSEQ multiplex PCR; TCRdb keeps only in-frame clonotypes and omits some of them. The sample contains 350,000 or so clones, about 19% of which appear only once. The length of the CDR3 is 14 residues. V lost 1 base and J 4 bases, leaving 13 bases between the germline ends. Germline V gene sequence: CDR1 GTSNPN, CDR2 SVGIG (reference sequence). This clone has more than one count but fewer than ten. Each donor gave one heparinised blood draw averaging around 120 mL.

The sequencing input was naive CD4+ T cells from blood. This clonotype was obtained from a young woman in good health. The V and J genes are TRBV30 and TRBJ2-5; possibly TRBD1 for D (6 bases). DNA of the CDR3: TGTGCCTGGAGTGCTTATACAGGGACAGAGACCCAGTACTTC. As protein: CAWSAYTGTETQYF. Full variable domain (outside the CDR3, taken from reference TRBV30 and TRBJ2-5): SQTIHQWPATLVQPVGSPLSLECTVEGTSNPNLYWYRQAAGRGLQLLFYSVGIGQISSEVPQNLSASRPQDRQFILSSKKLLLSDSGFYLCAWSAYTGTETQYFGPGTRLLVL.